A selection of T cell receptor beta chains follows, all from one sample in a study of yellow fever vaccine responses in identical twins. TCRdb processed the RT-PCR reads anew with MiXCR; each CDR3 protein has one entry. The sample holds about 13,000 distinct CDR3 sequences, 84% seen once. The sample was T cells from blood (PBMCs), unsorted or a sorted subset (not recorded which), taken before or after yellow fever vaccination (not recorded which). These receptors all stem from a woman younger than 35 who received the yellow fever vaccine. Each CDR3 is given with its conserved first and last residue. A D gene is named only where the DNA matches it firmly. Not all rows give a size; the values are once, few, many and, for expanded clones, a class.

D gene,clone size,J gene,V gene,CDR3 DNA,CDR3 protein
NA,once,TRBJ2-3,TRBV7-9,TGTGCCAGCAGCTTAAGGTCGGGACGCACAGATACGCAGTATTTT,CASSLRSGRTDTQYF
TRBD1,NA,TRBJ1-1,TRBV4-1,TGCGCCAGCAGCCAAGTGGGACAGTTAGGTACTGAAGCTTTCTTT,CASSQVGQLGTEAFF
NA,NA,TRBJ2-3,TRBV28,TGTGCCAGCGGAGGGAGAATGGAAGATACGCAGTATTTT,CASGGRMEDTQYF
TRBD1,once,TRBJ1-4,TRBV29-1,TGCAGCGTTCAGGGGGCGGATGAAAAACTGTTTTTT,CSVQGADEKLFF
TRBD1,NA,TRBJ2-1,TRBV6-5,TGTGCCAGCAGGATAACAGGGGTCTACTCCTACAATGAGCAGTTCTTC,CASRITGVYSYNEQFF
NA,NA,TRBJ1-1,TRBV11-1,TGTGCCAGCAGCTTAGCCGTGTGGGACACTGAAGCTTTCTTT,CASSLAVWDTEAFF
NA,NA,TRBJ2-7,TRBV9,TGTGCCAGCAGCGTATCAGGGATGAGCGACGAGCAGTACTTC,CASSVSGMSDEQYF
NA,once,TRBJ2-3,TRBV18,TGTGCCAGCTCACCAATCGGTGTCCACCGAGGGACAGATACGCAGTATTTT,CASSPIGVHRGTDTQYF
NA,once,TRBJ2-2,TRBV2,TGTGCCAGCAGTGAAATGCGGGGGGAGCTGTTTTTT,CASSEMRGELFF
NA,NA,TRBJ1-2,TRBV5-8,TGTGCCAGCAGAAAAAGTAGAGGGACAACTCTCTATGGCTACACCTTC,CASRKSRGTTLYGYTF
NA,NA,TRBJ2-5,TRBV7-2,TGTGCCAGCAGCTTAGATGGGAGGGGGCAAGAGACCCAGTACTTC,CASSLDGRGQETQYF
TRBD2,NA,TRBJ2-6,TRBV11-2,TGTGCCAGCAGCCGGGGGGGCACCGGATCCAACGTCCTGACTTTC,CASSRGGTGSNVLTF
NA,NA,TRBJ2-7,TRBV23-1,TGCGCCAGCAGCCTAGGAGGGGCGGAGCAGTACTTC,CASSLGGAEQYF
NA,NA,TRBJ1-1,TRBV4-1,TGCGCCAGCAGCTCGCCCCTAGGACCGCGGAACACTGAAGCTTTCTTT,CASSSPLGPRNTEAFF
NA,NA,TRBJ2-5,TRBV6-2/TRBV6-3,TGTGCCAGCAGTTACACACAGACCCAGTACTTC,CASSYTQTQYF
TRBD1,once,TRBJ2-7,TRBV5-1,TGCGCCAGCAGCTACAACAGGGGCGAGCAGTACTTC,CASSYNRGEQYF
NA,NA,TRBJ2-1,TRBV29-1,TGCAGCGTTGAAAACCGCAATGAGCAGTTCTTC,CSVENRNEQFF
NA,NA,TRBJ1-5,TRBV9,TGTGCCAGCAGCGGAGACGGACTTAGTAACCAGCCCCAGCATTTT,CASSGDGLSNQPQHF
TRBD1,NA,TRBJ1-1,TRBV11-2,TGTGCCAGCAGCCCCAGGGGACAGGGGATTTCTGAAGCTTTCTTT,CASSPRGQGISEAFF
NA,NA,TRBJ2-7,TRBV7-2,TGTGCCAGCAGCACGTTTATGGGTTGGCAGTACTTC,CASSTFMGWQYF
NA,NA,TRBJ2-7,TRBV11-2,TGTGCCAGCAGCCCCCGGGACAACCGCTACGAGCAGTACTTC,CASSPRDNRYEQYF
NA,NA,TRBJ2-2,TRBV2,TGTGCCAGCAGACTGGACTACACCGGGGAGCTGTTTTTT,CASRLDYTGELFF
TRBD1,NA,TRBJ1-1,TRBV2,TGTGCCAGCAGTGAAACAGGGGGCGCGGGTGAAGCTTTCTTT,CASSETGGAGEAFF
NA,NA,TRBJ2-7,TRBV29-1,TGCAGCGTTGAGACGAGTCTCTCCTACGAGCAGTACTTC,CSVETSLSYEQYF
NA,few,TRBJ1-2,TRBV6-2/TRBV6-3,TGTGCCAGCAGTTACCCCGGGACGGCCTATGGCTACACCTTC,CASSYPGTAYGYTF
NA,NA,TRBJ2-3,TRBV5-4,TGTGCCAGCAGCATTGGCACAGATACGCAGTATTTT,CASSIGTDTQYF
NA,NA,TRBJ2-5,TRBV4-3,TGCGCCAGCAGCCAAGGAGGGCTTATGGGAGAGACCCAGTACTTC,CASSQGGLMGETQYF
NA,NA,TRBJ1-5,TRBV5-1,TGCGCCAGCAGTTCAGGTTGGGACAATCAGCCCCAGCATTTT,CASSSGWDNQPQHF
TRBD2,NA,TRBJ2-1,TRBV4-3,TGCGCCAGCAGCCAAGATCCCGGACTAGGGGCCAATGAGCAGTTCTTC,CASSQDPGLGANEQFF
NA,NA,TRBJ2-1,TRBV7-3,TGTGCCAGCAGTCAGGGAAATCACAATGAGCAGTTCTTC,CASSQGNHNEQFF
NA,NA,TRBJ2-7,TRBV12-3/TRBV12-4,TGTGCCAGCAGTTTGGGGTTCTCCTACGAGCAGTACTTC,CASSLGFSYEQYF
NA,few,TRBJ1-1,TRBV29-1,TGCAGCGCCCCGGGGTCGAACACTGAAGCTTTCTTT,CSAPGSNTEAFF
TRBD1,NA,TRBJ2-3,TRBV11-3,TGTGCCAGCAGCTTAGGCAGGGGGAGTTTGGGAGATACGCAGTATTTT,CASSLGRGSLGDTQYF
TRBD1,NA,TRBJ1-4,TRBV7-6,TGTGCCAGCAGACGGACAGGGGACGAAAAACTGTTTTTT,CASRRTGDEKLFF
NA,NA,TRBJ1-1,TRBV12-3/TRBV12-4,TGTGCCAGCAGTTCACACACCACAGGCAACACTGAAGCTTTCTTT,CASSSHTTGNTEAFF